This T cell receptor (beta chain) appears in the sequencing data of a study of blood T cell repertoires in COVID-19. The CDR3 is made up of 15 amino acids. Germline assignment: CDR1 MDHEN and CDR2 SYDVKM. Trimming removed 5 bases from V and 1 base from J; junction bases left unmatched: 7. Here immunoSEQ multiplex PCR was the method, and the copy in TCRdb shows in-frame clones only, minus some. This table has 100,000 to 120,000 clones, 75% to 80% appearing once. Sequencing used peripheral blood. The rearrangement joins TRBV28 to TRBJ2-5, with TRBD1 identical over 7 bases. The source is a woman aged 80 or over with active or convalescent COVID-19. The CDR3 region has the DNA TGTGCCAGCAGTCGTATCTCAGGGGGCCAAGAGACCCAGTACTTC. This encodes CASSRISGGQETQYF.